This T cell receptor (beta chain) is from a study of shared clonotypes between healthy human individuals. Study-wide findings and caveats: Generation probability values for non-shared clonotypes were lower than those for clonotypes shared by all four donors. When naive CD4 clonotypes were compared across a few donors, about 5% were shared.

CDR1 is SNHLY and CDR2 is FYNNEI in the germline V gene. The CDR3 spans 14 residues. The ends were cut back, 6 bases at V and 0 bases at J, with 10 bases in the middle. Notes on this clone: Its antigen is not known.

Per the study methods: Filtering differed because ImmunoSEQ produced junction-only sequences that carried no quality scores. TCRdb keeps only in-frame clones here, not all; method: immunoSEQ multiplex PCR. That table supplies the V and J calls and clone size; D and trimming were determined from the DNA. This table holds some 500,000 clones, roughly 95% found once. This chain links TRBV2 with TRBJ2-3; D gene unclear. Sequencing was carried out using naive CD4+ T cells sorted from blood. Subset indicated: CD45RA+ positively selected. This clonotype was sampled from a woman in her twenties or thirties in good health. CDR3 protein: CASRSRASTDTQYF. CDR3 in DNA: TGTGCCAGCAGATCCCGGGCCAGCACAGATACGCAGTATTTT.